A single sample gave rise to the 23 T cell receptor beta chains below, sequenced in a study of Ad26.COV2.S vaccination and SARS-CoV-2 variants. Stated treatment: 15 to 20 received Ad26.COV2.S at low or high dose, single or two shots; a few received placebo; per-sample allocation not given. Sampling was performed 63 days after the first vaccine or placebo injection. Here immunoSEQ multiplex PCR was the method, and the copy in TCRdb shows in-frame clones only, minus some. Of about 320,000 clones listed, around 84% are singletons. Sequencing used peripheral blood, obtained in a trial of Ad26.COV2.S vaccine versus placebo. Source of these receptors: a person between 18 and 60 years old who received the Ad26.COV2.S COVID-19 vaccine or a placebo.

The chain combines TRBV29-1 with TRBJ2-3, with 12 positions matching TRBD2. The germline gives CDR1 SQVTM, CDR2 ANQGSEA. V dropped 8 bases and J dropped 8; count of bases not matched to a gene: 11. The CDR3 consists of 14 residues. CDR3 coding DNA: TGCAGCCTAGAGACTAGCGGGGGAGTAGGTACGCAGTATTTT. This sequence encodes CSLETSGGVGTQYF.

The chain uses TRBV19 and TRBJ1-6, with D perhaps matching TRBD1 (6 bases). The germline CDR1 and CDR2 sequences are LNHDA and SQIVND (reference sequence). V was shortened by 6 bases and J by 9 bases, with 12 bases between the two germline ends. The CDR3 loop spans 13 amino acids. The CDR3: CASSRGGGSPLHF. The CDR3 nucleotides read TGTGCCAGTAGCCGAGGGGGAGGTTCACCCCTCCACTTT.

The CDR3 loop is CSVAAAMNTEAFF. The DNA of the CDR3 is TGCAGCGTTGCCGCGGCCATGAACACTGAAGCTTTCTTT. This rearrangement joins TRBV29-1 to TRBJ1-1; D ambiguous. This CDR3 has 13 amino acids. V gave up 4 bases and J gave up 0 bases, with 9 bases separating them. Germline CDR1 is SQVTM and CDR2 is ANQGSEA.

The chain employs TRBV5-1 and TRBJ2-2, with unresolved D. CDR1 is SGHRS and CDR2 is YFSETQ in the germline V gene. With 4 bases removed from V and 7 bases from J, the gap between germline ends came to 14 bases. The CDR3 runs 14 residues. CDR3 loop: CASSTDPIYGELFF. For the CDR3, the DNA is TGCGCCAGCAGCACGGACCCGATTTACGGGGAGCTGTTTTTT. The whole variable domain, remainder taken from reference TRBV5-1 and TRBJ2-2, is KAGVTQTPRYLIKTRGQQVTLSCSPISGHRSVSWYQQTPGQGLQFLFEYFSETQRNKGNFPGRFSGRQFSNSRSEMNVSTLELGDSALYLCASSTDPIYGELFFGEGSRLTVL.

This chain connects TRBV3-1 (or the pseudogene TRBV3-2) to TRBJ2-6; D call uncertain. The germline V gene encodes CDR1 LGHDT and CDR2 YNNKEL (reference sequence). This CDR3 region has 14 residues. Trimming pared 1 base from V and 4 bases from J, leaving 5 bases between. The DNA for the CDR3 is TGTGCCAGCAGCCAAGGTGTCGGGGCCAACGTCCTGACTTTC. Its protein is CASSQGVGANVLTF.

The chain has TRBV7-7 and TRBJ2-1; D is possibly TRBD1 (6 bases). The germline gives CDR1 SSHAT, CDR2 FNYEAQ (reference sequence). The V end was cut by 4 bases, the J end by 4 bases, with 14 bases between. The CDR3 has 15 amino acids. In DNA, the CDR3 is TGTGCCAGCAGCTCCACAAGGACAGATTACAATGAGCAGTTCTTC. Residues: CASSSTRTDYNEQFF.

The chain links TRBV5-1 to TRBJ2-7; D may be TRBD1 (6 bases). Trimming pared 2 bases from V and 1 base from J, leaving 19 bases between. CDR1 is SGHRS, CDR2 YFSETQ, per germline. There are 17 residues in the CDR3. CDR3 coding DNA: TGCGCCAGCAGCTTTCAGGGGAAGAGGACGGCTTCCTACGAGCAGTACTTC. Translating gives CASSFQGKRTASYEQYF.

The chain joins TRBV18 to TRBJ1-2; TRBD1 might be the D (6 bases). CDR1 and CDR2 (germline): KGHSH, LQKENI. V was clipped by 2 bases and J by 3 bases, with 16 bases between them. This CDR3 comprises 16 residues. CDR3 sequence reads: CASSPSQVGGYYGYTF. The CDR3 DNA follows: TGTGCCAGCTCACCATCACAAGTAGGGGGGTACTATGGCTACACCTTC.

This clone was found a few times. At one boundary the junction diverges from the germline segment, which might be a read error. This rearrangement joins TRBV29-1 to TRBJ2-7; TRBD1 aligns across 9 bases. In germline, CDR1 is SQVTM, CDR2 ANQGSEA. The CDR3 is made up of 15 amino acids. CDR3 sequence: CSVEGIGTGPSEQYF. The CDR3 bases are TGCAGCGTCGAAGGGATCGGGACAGGGCCAAGCGAGCAGTACTTC.

J is TRBJ2-1 and V is TRBV19; 7 bases are shared with TRBD2. Germline-derived CDR1 and CDR2 are LNHDA and SQIVND (reference sequence). V shed 4 bases, J shed 7 bases, and the junction held 13 bases outside the gene matches. The CDR3 is 16 amino acids. The CDR3 DNA follows: TGTGCCAGTAGTACACCCCAACTAGCGCTGAGAAATGAGCAGTTCTTC. This codes for CASSTPQLALRNEQFF.

The chain links TRBV9 to TRBJ2-2; D is perhaps TRBD1 or TRBD2 (6 bases each). The CDR3 loop spans 15 amino acids. CDR1 SGDLS and CDR2 YYNGEE come from the germline V gene. Trimming took off 0 bases at V and 3 bases at J, with 9 bases between the two ends. CDR3 amino acids: CASSVGGADTGELFF. The CDR3, as DNA: TGTGCCAGCAGCGTAGGGGGGGCGGACACCGGGGAGCTGTTTTTT.

The V gene is TRBV5-1, the J gene TRBJ2-3; D not resolved. Germline V gene data show CDR1 as SGHRS and CDR2 as YFSETQ. This CDR3 is 12 amino acids long. V shed 2 bases and J shed 3 bases, with 4 bases lying between them. CDR3 residues: CASSFPTDTQYF. The CDR3 DNA follows: TGCGCCAGCAGCTTCCCGACAGATACGCAGTATTTT.

The chain uses TRBV5-1 and TRBJ2-3; 9 nucleotides agree with TRBD1. Per the germline V gene, CDR1 is SGHRS and CDR2 is YFSETQ. V trimming: 5 bases; J trimming: 7 bases; junction bases outside the gene matches: 14. The CDR3 totals 16 residues. The CDR3: CASSYGTGTGSHTQYF. The DNA for the CDR3 is TGCGCCAGCAGTTACGGTACCGGGACAGGGAGTCATACGCAGTATTTT.

This chain links TRBV5-6 with TRBJ1-5, with a tentative D call TRBD1 (5 bases). The CDR3 sequence is 16 residues long. The ends were cut back, 0 bases at V and 2 bases at J, with 12 bases in the middle. Per the germline V gene, CDR1 is SGHDT and CDR2 is YYEEEE. The CDR3 sequence is CASSLGRASGNQPQHF. The CDR3, as DNA: TGTGCCAGCAGCTTGGGCAGGGCAAGTGGCAATCAGCCCCAGCATTTT.

This chain joins TRBV5-4 and TRBJ1-2, with 9 bases fitting TRBD1. Germline values: CDR1 SGHNT, CDR2 YYREEE (reference sequence). The CDR3 contains 13 residues. With 4 bases clipped from V and 5 bases from J, the junction kept 3 bases outside the gene matches. Here the CDR3 reads CASSGGTGYGYTF. For the CDR3, the DNA is TGTGCCAGCAGCGGGGGGACAGGGTATGGCTACACCTTC.

V is TRBV18 and J is TRBJ1-5; weak D call: TRBD1 (5 bases). V was clipped by 2 bases and J by 5 bases, with 7 bases between them. The germline gives CDR1 KGHSH, CDR2 LQKENI. The CDR3 is made up of 13 amino acids. CDR3 sequence: CASSPGGDQPQHF. The CDR3 DNA sequence: TGTGCCAGCTCACCAGGGGGAGATCAGCCCCAGCATTTT.

This clone was detected only once. The chain couples TRBV6-2 or TRBV6-3 to TRBJ1-5; D is unclear. Trimming took off 2 bases at V and 9 bases at J, with 17 bases between the two ends. The CDR3 is made up of 15 amino acids. Germline V gene lookup returns CDR1 MNHEY and CDR2 SVGEGT. The CDR3 nucleotides are TGTGCCAGCAGTTACGGGCGGGTGATAGATGGGCCCCAGCATTTT. Amino acid sequence: CASSYGRVIDGPQHF.

This chain uses TRBV3-1 (or the pseudogene TRBV3-2) with TRBJ2-1; D remains ambiguous. V was pared by 5 bases and J by 4 bases, with 3 bases between. CDR1 is LGHDT and CDR2 is YNNKEL in the germline V gene (reference sequence). The CDR3 is made up of 11 amino acids. The CDR3 reads CASSIYNEQFF. The CDR3 region has the DNA TGTGCCAGCAGCATTTACAATGAGCAGTTCTTC.

The CDR3 DNA is TGCAGTGCTAGCGTTATCGGCTACACCTTC. The encoded protein is CSASVIGYTF. This rearrangement joins TRBV20-1 to TRBJ1-2; D remains unclear. V was pared by 3 bases and J by 8 bases, with 7 bases between. Per the germline V gene, CDR1 is DFQATT and CDR2 is SNEGSKA (reference sequence). The CDR3 covers 10 residues.

The V gene is TRBV4-2, the J gene TRBJ1-2; 7 bases are shared with TRBD1. J was trimmed by 6 bases and V by 2 bases; bases with no gene match: 3. This CDR3 has 13 residues. CDR1 LGHNA and CDR2 YNFKEQ come from the germline V gene. Here the CDR3 reads CASSQPQGDGYTF. CDR3 nucleotide sequence: TGTGCCAGCAGCCAACCTCAGGGGGATGGCTACACCTTC.

This clone is a singleton in its sample. For the CDR3, the DNA is TGTGCCAGCAGCCAAGCAGGTAGTCAGCCCCAGCATTTT. Its protein product is CASSQAGSQPQHF. The genes are TRBV3-1 (or the pseudogene TRBV3-2) and TRBJ1-5; D uncertain. Germline assignment: CDR1 LGHDT and CDR2 YNNKEL (reference sequence). This CDR3 region has 13 residues. V was trimmed by 1 base and J by 6 bases, leaving 7 bases between them.

The chain links TRBV7-9 to TRBJ2-5; 8 nucleotides line up with TRBD2. The trim removed 4 bases at V and 5 bases at J, leaving 9 bases unmatched. Germline lookup yields CDR1 SEHNR and CDR2 FQNEAQ (reference sequence). The length of the CDR3 is 15 residues. The CDR3 DNA follows: TGTGCCAGCAGCTCTAATGGACTAGCTGCGGAGACCCAGTACTTC. Protein: CASSSNGLAAETQYF.

V usage is TRBV5-8 and J usage is TRBJ2-5; 13 nucleotides align to TRBD2. Germline V gene lookup returns CDR1 SGHTS and CDR2 YDEGEE. Trimming took 1 base from V and 2 from J; bases not matched to a gene: 2. The CDR3 extends over 16 amino acids. The CDR3 sequence is CASSLLLAGGQETQYF. CDR3 nucleotides: TGTGCCAGCAGCTTGTTACTAGCGGGGGGGCAAGAGACCCAGTACTTC.